These T cell receptor beta chains were read from a single sample in a study of blood T cells in healthy people across ages. TCRdb passed the 5' RACE reads through MiXCR, listing each CDR3 protein once. The sample has about 730,000 distinct CDR3 sequences, about 40% seen once. Sequenced sample: blood. The origin of the receptors is a woman in her sixties or seventies in good health. CDR3s include the opening cysteine and the closing phenylalanine or tryptophan. Fields, in order: clone size, J gene, CDR3 length, D gene, V gene, CDR3 protein, CDR3 DNA. The D gene is left open where the match is weak. Part of the rows lack a size; the others show once, few, many or a class for expanded clones.

abundance: .; j_gene: TRBJ2-1; len: 18; d_gene: TRBD2; v_gene: TRBV5-5; CDR3aa: CASSLSGGASHSYNEQFF; CDR3nt: TGTGCCAGCAGCTTGAGCGGGGGGGCCTCCCACTCCTACAATGAGCAGTTCTTC
abundance: many; j_gene: TRBJ2-5; len: 14; d_gene: .; v_gene: TRBV4-1; CDR3aa: CASSQETSQETQYF; CDR3nt: TGCGCCAGCAGCCAAGAAACTAGTCAAGAGACCCAGTACTTC
abundance: .; j_gene: TRBJ2-1; len: 15; d_gene: TRBD2; v_gene: TRBV7-2; CDR3aa: CASSSLAGEYNEQFF; CDR3nt: TGTGCCAGCAGCTCGCTAGCGGGAGAATACAATGAGCAGTTCTTC
abundance: .; j_gene: TRBJ2-7; len: 12; d_gene: .; v_gene: TRBV21-1; CDR3aa: CASSKIGLEQYF; CDR3nt: TGTGCCAGCAGCAAAATCGGACTCGAGCAGTACTTC
abundance: .; j_gene: TRBJ2-7; len: 13; d_gene: .; v_gene: TRBV20-1; CDR3aa: CSARRDGYYEQYF; CDR3nt: TGCAGTGCTAGAAGGGACGGGTACTACGAGCAGTACTTC
abundance: few; j_gene: TRBJ1-2; len: 16; d_gene: TRBD1; v_gene: TRBV27; CDR3aa: CASSPPLGQGRYGYTF; CDR3nt: TGTGCCAGCAGTCCCCCGTTGGGACAGGGTCGCTATGGCTACACCTTC
abundance: .; j_gene: TRBJ1-2; len: 13; d_gene: .; v_gene: TRBV12-3/TRBV12-4; CDR3aa: CASSVGHGYGYTF; CDR3nt: TGTGCCAGCAGTGTGGGACACGGATATGGCTACACCTTC
abundance: few; j_gene: TRBJ2-1; len: 12; d_gene: .; v_gene: TRBV3-1; CDR3aa: CASSQAGTPQFF; CDR3nt: TGTGCCAGCAGCCAAGCCGGGACTCCACAGTTCTTC
abundance: few; j_gene: TRBJ1-4; len: 14; d_gene: .; v_gene: TRBV12-3/TRBV12-4; CDR3aa: CASSTGTSNEKLFF; CDR3nt: TGTGCCAGCAGCACCGGGACAAGTAATGAAAAACTGTTTTTT
abundance: many; j_gene: TRBJ2-3; len: 11; d_gene: .; v_gene: TRBV29-1; CDR3aa: CSSPQGDTQYF; CDR3nt: TGCAGCAGCCCACAGGGAGATACGCAGTATTTT
abundance: .; j_gene: TRBJ2-3; len: 15; d_gene: .; v_gene: TRBV27; CDR3aa: CASSPGQLGTDTQYF; CDR3nt: TGTGCCAGCAGTCCTGGACAGCTAGGGACAGATACGCAGTATTTT
abundance: .; j_gene: TRBJ2-5; len: 15; d_gene: .; v_gene: TRBV11-2; CDR3aa: CASSLGARGVETQYF; CDR3nt: TGTGCCAGCAGCTTAGGGGCTCGAGGGGTCGAGACCCAGTACTTC
abundance: many; j_gene: TRBJ2-1; len: 15; d_gene: TRBD2; v_gene: TRBV20-1; CDR3aa: CSARDGVAGVHEQFF; CDR3nt: TGCAGTGCTAGAGATGGGGTAGCGGGAGTCCATGAGCAGTTCTTC
abundance: .; j_gene: TRBJ2-2; len: 15; d_gene: .; v_gene: TRBV7-9; CDR3aa: CASSHPWAGTGELFF; CDR3nt: TGTGCCAGCAGCCACCCGTGGGCGGGCACCGGGGAGCTGTTTTTT
abundance: .; j_gene: TRBJ2-7; len: 15; d_gene: TRBD1; v_gene: TRBV6-2/TRBV6-3; CDR3aa: CASRYTTGGRGEQYF; CDR3nt: TGTGCCAGCAGATACACGACAGGGGGCCGTGGCGAGCAGTACTTC
abundance: .; j_gene: TRBJ2-2; len: 16; d_gene: TRBD1; v_gene: TRBV20-1; CDR3aa: CSARDRRTGESGELFF; CDR3nt: TGCAGTGCTAGAGATCGGAGGACAGGGGAGTCCGGGGAGCTGTTTTTT
abundance: .; j_gene: TRBJ2-3; len: 15; d_gene: .; v_gene: TRBV6-2/TRBV6-3; CDR3aa: CASSTPRGESDTQYF; CDR3nt: TGTGCCAGCAGTACGCCCAGGGGGGAGAGCGATACGCAGTATTTT
abundance: .; j_gene: TRBJ1-4; len: 11; d_gene: .; v_gene: TRBV12-3/TRBV12-4; CDR3aa: CASTLVGKLFF; CDR3nt: TGTGCCAGCACCCTAGTCGGGAAACTGTTTTTT
abundance: .; j_gene: TRBJ2-2; len: 14; d_gene: TRBD2; v_gene: TRBV20-1; CDR3aa: CSARSSGSTGELFF; CDR3nt: TGCAGTGCTAGATCTAGCGGGAGCACCGGGGAGCTGTTTTTT
abundance: .; j_gene: TRBJ1-4; len: 15; d_gene: .; v_gene: TRBV6-5; CDR3aa: CASSYSGTPDEILFF; CDR3nt: TGTGCCAGCAGTTACTCCGGGACCCCAGATGAAATACTGTTTTTT
abundance: .; j_gene: TRBJ2-1; len: 16; d_gene: TRBD2; v_gene: TRBV14; CDR3aa: CASSQGGRGSYNEQFF; CDR3nt: TGTGCCAGCAGCCAAGGGGGGAGGGGCTCCTACAATGAGCAGTTCTTC
abundance: .; j_gene: TRBJ2-2; len: 17; d_gene: TRBD2; v_gene: TRBV12-3/TRBV12-4; CDR3aa: CASRLAGAKGDTGELFF; CDR3nt: TGTGCCAGCAGACTAGCGGGGGCCAAAGGGGACACCGGGGAGCTGTTTTTT
abundance: once; j_gene: TRBJ1-5; len: 17; d_gene: .; v_gene: TRBV11-2; CDR3aa: CASSSMVGGQHNQPQHF; CDR3nt: TGTGCCAGCAGCTCCATGGTGGGGGGCCAACACAATCAGCCCCAGCATTTT
abundance: few; j_gene: TRBJ2-3; len: 17; d_gene: TRBD2; v_gene: TRBV6-1; CDR3aa: CASSSLPGASGRDTQYF; CDR3nt: TGTGCCAGCAGCTCACTTCCCGGGGCTAGCGGGAGAGATACGCAGTATTTT
abundance: few; j_gene: TRBJ1-6; len: 15; d_gene: .; v_gene: TRBV3-1; CDR3aa: CASSQVRARNSPLHF; CDR3nt: TGTGCCAGCAGCCAAGTAAGGGCGCGCAATTCACCCCTCCACTTT
abundance: many; j_gene: TRBJ2-3; len: 17; d_gene: .; v_gene: TRBV11-2; CDR3aa: CASSLDQRGANGDTQYF; CDR3nt: TGTGCCAGCAGCTTAGACCAACGGGGGGCGAATGGCGATACGCAGTATTTT
abundance: many; j_gene: TRBJ2-7; len: 11; d_gene: .; v_gene: TRBV29-1; CDR3aa: CSGSTHYEQYF; CDR3nt: TGCAGCGGTTCTACTCACTACGAGCAGTACTTC
abundance: .; j_gene: TRBJ2-5; len: 14; d_gene: .; v_gene: TRBV11-2; CDR3aa: CASSLGWVQKTQYF; CDR3nt: TGTGCCAGCAGCTTAGGTTGGGTGCAGAAGACCCAGTACTTC
abundance: .; j_gene: TRBJ1-1; len: 14; d_gene: .; v_gene: TRBV11-2; CDR3aa: CASSPQQGNTEAFF; CDR3nt: TGTGCCAGCAGCCCACAACAGGGGAACACTGAAGCTTTCTTT
abundance: few; j_gene: TRBJ2-5; len: 13; d_gene: .; v_gene: TRBV7-3; CDR3aa: CASSFNYQETQYF; CDR3nt: TGTGCCAGCAGCTTTAACTACCAAGAGACCCAGTACTTC
abundance: .; j_gene: TRBJ1-5; len: 14; d_gene: .; v_gene: TRBV20-1; CDR3aa: CSARDWASNQPQHF; CDR3nt: TGCAGTGCTAGAGATTGGGCCAGCAATCAGCCCCAGCATTTT
abundance: .; j_gene: TRBJ2-1; len: 11; d_gene: .; v_gene: TRBV6-6; CDR3aa: CASSSVHEQFF; CDR3nt: TGTGCCAGCAGTTCCGTCCATGAGCAGTTCTTC
abundance: .; j_gene: TRBJ2-7; len: 14; d_gene: TRBD1; v_gene: TRBV28; CDR3aa: CASSLSPGGYEQYF; CDR3nt: TGTGCCAGCAGTTTATCCCCAGGGGGCTACGAGCAGTACTTC
abundance: many; j_gene: TRBJ2-7; len: 14; d_gene: TRBD2; v_gene: TRBV7-2; CDR3aa: CASSGTSGNSEQYF; CDR3nt: TGTGCCAGCAGCGGGACTAGCGGGAATAGCGAGCAGTACTTC
abundance: .; j_gene: TRBJ2-3; len: 14; d_gene: .; v_gene: TRBV6-2/TRBV6-3; CDR3aa: CASRTGIFTDTQYF; CDR3nt: TGTGCCAGCAGAACCGGGATCTTCACAGATACGCAGTATTTT
abundance: .; j_gene: TRBJ1-2; len: 14; d_gene: .; v_gene: TRBV20-1; CDR3aa: CSASRYRDAYGYTF; CDR3nt: TGCAGTGCTTCGCGATACAGAGACGCCTATGGCTACACCTTC
abundance: .; j_gene: TRBJ2-1; len: 16; d_gene: .; v_gene: TRBV20-1; CDR3aa: CSARDLLRGTYNEQFF; CDR3nt: TGCAGTGCTAGAGATCTGCTCAGGGGCACCTACAATGAGCAGTTCTTC
abundance: few; j_gene: TRBJ1-5; len: 12; d_gene: .; v_gene: TRBV7-9; CDR3aa: CASRTENQPQHF; CDR3nt: TGTGCCAGCAGGACCGAGAATCAGCCCCAGCATTTT
abundance: few; j_gene: TRBJ2-5; len: 16; d_gene: .; v_gene: TRBV14; CDR3aa: CASSQVEKGGQETQYF; CDR3nt: TGTGCCAGCAGCCAAGTCGAGAAAGGCGGTCAAGAGACCCAGTACTTC
abundance: many; j_gene: TRBJ1-6; len: 12; d_gene: .; v_gene: TRBV7-2; CDR3aa: CASSLLGSPLHF; CDR3nt: TGTGCCAGCAGCTTGTTGGGGTCACCCCTCCACTTT
abundance: .; j_gene: TRBJ1-2; len: 12; d_gene: .; v_gene: TRBV15; CDR3aa: CATSSTGYGYTF; CDR3nt: TGTGCCACCAGCAGCACAGGGTATGGCTACACCTTC
abundance: .; j_gene: TRBJ2-5; len: 17; d_gene: TRBD2; v_gene: TRBV4-3; CDR3aa: CASSRLGSGPNQETQYF; CDR3nt: TGCGCCAGCAGCCGACTAGGTAGCGGGCCCAACCAAGAGACCCAGTACTTC
abundance: many; j_gene: TRBJ2-3; len: 18; d_gene: .; v_gene: TRBV10-1; CDR3aa: CASSTESGTRAHTDTQYF; CDR3nt: TGCGCCAGCAGCACGGAATCGGGGACAAGAGCCCACACAGATACGCAGTATTTT
abundance: .; j_gene: TRBJ2-3; len: 15; d_gene: .; v_gene: TRBV4-3; CDR3aa: CASSQDGARADTQYF; CDR3nt: TGCGCCAGCAGCCAAGATGGAGCGCGGGCAGATACGCAGTATTTT
abundance: few; j_gene: TRBJ1-2; len: 14; d_gene: .; v_gene: TRBV12-3/TRBV12-4; CDR3aa: CASSLTRSSYGYTF; CDR3nt: TGTGCCAGCAGTTTAACAAGGTCCTCCTATGGCTACACCTTC
abundance: few; j_gene: TRBJ1-6; len: 14; d_gene: .; v_gene: TRBV2; CDR3aa: CASSEAGRNSPLHF; CDR3nt: TGTGCCAGCAGTGAAGCAGGCAGGAATTCACCCCTCCACTTT
abundance: few; j_gene: TRBJ1-6; len: 13; d_gene: .; v_gene: TRBV6-5; CDR3aa: CASSGQPNSPLHF; CDR3nt: TGTGCCAGTTCCGGACAGCCTAATTCACCCCTCCACTTT
abundance: few; j_gene: TRBJ1-1; len: 16; d_gene: TRBD1; v_gene: TRBV6-6; CDR3aa: CASGRYGQGGNTEAFF; CDR3nt: TGTGCCAGCGGACGGTACGGGCAGGGGGGGAACACTGAAGCTTTCTTT
abundance: once; j_gene: TRBJ1-2; len: 13; d_gene: .; v_gene: TRBV4-2; CDR3aa: CASSPHTNYGYTF; CDR3nt: TGTGCCAGCAGCCCACATACTAACTATGGCTACACCTTC